This section outlines one TCR beta chain sequence together with its context. Its specificity is unknown. Per germline, CDR1 MNHNY and CDR2 SVGAGI (reference sequence). Trimming shortened V by 0 bases and J by 5 bases, and 8 bases separated the two germline ends. The CDR3 consists of 15 residues. The sample originates from a study of T-cell memory formation after mild COVID-19. General observations from the study: Among contracting clones, CD4+ were mainly CM/EM and CD8+ enriched in EMRA. Some clones that responded were present in memory (sampled pre-infection), which suggests cross-reactive memory joined. Nothing showed for sure that second-wave clones peaking on day 37 were SARS-CoV-2 specific.

TCR alpha and TCR beta cDNA libraries carrying sample barcodes and UMIs came from 5'RACE with constant-segment primers. TCRdb used MiXCR to reprocess the 5' RACE reads, holding one entry per CDR3 protein. This sample yields under 250,000 distinct CDR3 sequences, of which about 10% are seen a single time; approximately 2.8% belongs to the top ten. The V and J genes are TRBV6-6 and TRBJ1-6; unclear D gene. The sequenced sample consisted of PBMCs or a T cell subset sorted from them (not recorded which). The sequence derives from a man in his late teens or twenties who had mild COVID-19 (a few samples of this study predate the infection). Cell type and time point are not known. The CDR3 spells CASSYSVGHNSPLHF. In DNA, the CDR3 is TGTGCCAGCAGTTACTCGGTCGGACATAATTCACCCCTCCACTTT.